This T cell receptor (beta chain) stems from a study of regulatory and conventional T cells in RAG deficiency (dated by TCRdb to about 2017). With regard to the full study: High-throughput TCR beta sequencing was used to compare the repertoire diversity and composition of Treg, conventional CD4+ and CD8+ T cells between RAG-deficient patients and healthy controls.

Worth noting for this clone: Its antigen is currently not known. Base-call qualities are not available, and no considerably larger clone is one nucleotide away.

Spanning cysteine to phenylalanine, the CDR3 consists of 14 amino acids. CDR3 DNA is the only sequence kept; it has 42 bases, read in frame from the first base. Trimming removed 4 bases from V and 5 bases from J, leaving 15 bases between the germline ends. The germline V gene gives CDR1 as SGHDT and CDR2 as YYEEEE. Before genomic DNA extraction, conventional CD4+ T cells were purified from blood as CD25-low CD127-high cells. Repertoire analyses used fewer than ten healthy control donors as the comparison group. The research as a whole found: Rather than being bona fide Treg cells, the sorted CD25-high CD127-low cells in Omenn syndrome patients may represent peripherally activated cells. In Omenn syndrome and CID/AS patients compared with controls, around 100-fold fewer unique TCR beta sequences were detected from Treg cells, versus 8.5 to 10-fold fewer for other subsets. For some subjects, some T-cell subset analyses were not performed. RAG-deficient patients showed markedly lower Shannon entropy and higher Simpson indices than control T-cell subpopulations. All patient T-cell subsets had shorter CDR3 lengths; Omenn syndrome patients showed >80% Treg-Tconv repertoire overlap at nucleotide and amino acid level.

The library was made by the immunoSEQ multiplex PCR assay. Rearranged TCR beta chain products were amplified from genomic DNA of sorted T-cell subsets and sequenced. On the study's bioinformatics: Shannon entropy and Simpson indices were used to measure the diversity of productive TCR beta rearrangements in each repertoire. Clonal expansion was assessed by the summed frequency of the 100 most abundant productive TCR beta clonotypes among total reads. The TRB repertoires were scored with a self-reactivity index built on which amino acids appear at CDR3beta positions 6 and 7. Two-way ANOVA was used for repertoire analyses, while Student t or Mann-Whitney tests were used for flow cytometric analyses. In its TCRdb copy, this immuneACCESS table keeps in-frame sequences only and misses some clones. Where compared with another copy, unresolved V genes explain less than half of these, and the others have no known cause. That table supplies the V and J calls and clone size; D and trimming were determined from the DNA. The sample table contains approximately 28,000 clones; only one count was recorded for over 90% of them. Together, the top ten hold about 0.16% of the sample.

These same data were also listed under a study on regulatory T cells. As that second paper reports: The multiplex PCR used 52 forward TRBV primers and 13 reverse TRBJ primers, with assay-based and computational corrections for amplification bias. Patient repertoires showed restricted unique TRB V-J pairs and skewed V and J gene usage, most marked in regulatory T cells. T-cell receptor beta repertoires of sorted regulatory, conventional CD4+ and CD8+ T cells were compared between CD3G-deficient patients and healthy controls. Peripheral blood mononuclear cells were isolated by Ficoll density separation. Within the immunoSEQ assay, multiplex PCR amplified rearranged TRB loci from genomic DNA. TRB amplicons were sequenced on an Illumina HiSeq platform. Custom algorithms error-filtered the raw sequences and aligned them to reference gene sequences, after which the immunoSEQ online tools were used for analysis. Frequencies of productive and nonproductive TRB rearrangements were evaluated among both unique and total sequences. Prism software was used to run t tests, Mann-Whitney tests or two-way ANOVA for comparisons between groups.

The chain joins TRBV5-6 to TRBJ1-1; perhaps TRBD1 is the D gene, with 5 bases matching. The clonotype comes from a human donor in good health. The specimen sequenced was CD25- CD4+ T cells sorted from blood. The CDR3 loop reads CASSRRVGGTEAFF. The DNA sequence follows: TGTGCCAGCAGCCGCCGGGTCGGGGGGACTGAAGCTTTCTTT.